This entry describes one T cell receptor (beta chain). These data come from a study of sequential checkpoint blockade in melanoma. Sequencing was performed with immunoSEQ multiplex PCR; in TCRdb, only in-frame clones are kept and a portion is missing. The sample includes some 10,000 clones, 76% of them seen just once. Germline values: CDR1 MNHEY, CDR2 SMNVEV (reference sequence). This CDR3 comprises 14 residues. V lost 5 bases and J 4 bases, leaving 15 bases between the germline ends. Treatment here: randomized to nivolumab then ipilimumab (arm A) or the reverse (arm B). Patients had received no earlier DNA-damaging chemotherapy.

The sequence derives from a human donor with melanoma. The input for sequencing was CD8+ T cells sorted from blood (inferred from file names), taken from a patient given nivolumab and ipilimumab in sequence. The chain carries TRBV27 and TRBJ2-7; perhaps TRBD1 as D (5 bases). CDR3 DNA sequence: TGTGCCAGCAGTATGGCAGGGTCGGGTTACGAGCAGTACTTC. This codes for CASSMAGSGYEQYF.